This T cell receptor (beta chain) was sequenced during a study of cytomegalovirus exposure and HLA in healthy donors (TCRdb year 2017). Regarding the complete study: According to an earlier analysis of a few hundred of the donors, some 180 million T cells yielded over 100 million unique TCR beta sequences and 276 Gb of sequence data. The number of donors typed differed by locus, with roughly 629-640 for A, B, C, DRB1 and DQB1, roughly 550 for DQA1, 600 to 610 for DPA1, and approximately 470 for DPB1. Along with the approximately 700-subject first cohort, a separate validation cohort of over 90 different subjects was used. A later analysis re-analyzed previously published TCR beta repertoires from several hundred donors and added high-resolution HLA genotyping to study TCR occurrence patterns. Donor age, sex, ethnicity and CMV serostatus were compiled together with the repertoire data. On average, roughly 240,000 unique TCR beta nucleotide sequences were sequenced per donor among 398 genotyped donors of the cohort, with 15% to 20% of those sequences being non-productive. In an earlier analysis of 587 of the donors, high-throughput TCR beta sequencing was used to judge whether each TCR beta V gene segment behaved as functional or pseudogenic. Roughly 5 DR-DQ haplotypes were handled as single units for association and clustering, since linkage in the cohort was strong. The study profiled the T cell repertoires of 500 to 800 subjects by immunosequencing and related them to cytomegalovirus serostatus. Roughly 300 gigabases of sequencing data and 70 million to 100 million unique TCR sequences were included in an early release covering roughly 600 HLA-typed donors. The later analysis used no new phenotypic data to find candidate immune exposures, relying instead on TCR beta sequences and their occurrence across donors. The study combined high-throughput TCR immunosequencing, statistical association of individual TCRs with disease status, and machine learning to predict cytomegalovirus infection status. The study was designed to test whether signatures of past pathogen exposure could be identified by cataloging public T cell receptors. All discovery cohort repertoires had been generated on a single sequencing platform. In a later genetic analysis, genome-wide SNP genotypes for about three fifths of the roughly 670 donors were used, and that subset was treated as a discovery cohort. Of the 300 to 450 genotyped donors, 75% to 85% were placed in the genetic ancestry cluster associated with self-reported Caucasian donors. HLA typing included class I and class II loci at four-digit resolution.

In total, just over 650 healthy bone marrow donors made up the cohort. All cohort members were sampled while nominally healthy, although unrecorded immune exposures were likely present. The donor tested CMV seronegative and was one of the 352 seronegative cohort members. A peripheral blood sample was collected from each donor, and TCR beta sequencing was performed on peripheral blood mononuclear cells. Genomic DNA was extracted from the blood cell samples with the Qiagen DNeasy Blood Extraction Kit. The study at large found these results: Because some donors lacked HLA typing at each locus, the association tests relied only on the typed subset. A further reported finding was that TCR beta sequences accurately predicted the HLA-A and HLA-B alleles for most subjects in the first cohort. Across donors, most TCR sequences were observed very rarely, whereas some public TCRs were present in many individuals. In vitro tests confirmed that a few of the cytomegalovirus-associated TCR beta chains recognize cytomegalovirus antigens. In this cohort, only TCR beta chains were sequenced, and detectable features were limited by the absence of alpha or paired-chain data. Linkage disequilibrium might explain the correlated functional status among segregating V segments, but an unknown experimental factor could not be excluded. According to a later genetic analysis, donors in an Asian-associated ancestry cluster had fewer N-insertions in productive TCRs than the approximately 710-donor mean. Specific HLA alleles were associated with 18,000 or so TCR beta sequences at a false discovery rate of 0.05 in a later analysis. When HLA alleles, especially DR and DQ, strongly co-occurred, TCR associations were difficult to assign to individual alleles. In a later analysis, TCR association rates were found to vary across HLA loci, with the most associated TCRs seen for DRB1 alleles and the fewest for HLA-C alleles. Presence/absence analyses assumed roughly uniform sequencing depth across donors, an assumption that may not hold. A cluster of highly shared sequence variants was judged likely to represent a technical artifact of the sequencing pipeline. The only immune exposure information available for the cohort was CMV serostatus. In a later analysis, HLA-associated TCR beta chains were found to be more clonally expanded and to have lower generation probabilities than equally common non-associated chains. In an earlier analysis of some 500 of the donors, most TCR beta V segments appeared in productive rearrangements about 90% or about 30% of the time, broadly matching IMGT annotations. According to a later analysis, most CMV-associated TCR beta chains appeared to be HLA-restricted, and the HLA associations seemed to be driven largely by CMV exposure. In a later analysis, several top co-occurrence clusters were reported to appear linked to parvovirus B19, influenza, CMV and Epstein-Barr virus. In a later genetic analysis, a missense DCLRE1C variant was associated with V-gene and J-gene trimming of TCR beta chains, and the association was replicated in an independent cohort. Some IMGT-functional V segments, including TRBV6-2 and TRBV6-3, could not be distinguished by the 87-base-pair reads and were therefore excluded. The study gave a list of around 170 TCR beta chains associated with cytomegalovirus. The authors suggested that the approach could potentially be generalized to other disease states and immunological phenotypes. The classifier was reported to diagnose cytomegalovirus status with high specificity and sensitivity in both the original cohort and the validation cohort. The earlier analysis of 450 to 700 of the donors excluded some 15 rarely observed V segments, including chromosome 9 orphons, because counts were too low.

The library was obtained by the immunoSEQ multiplex PCR assay. A mixture of 60 forward primers for TCR Vbeta segments and 13 reverse primers for TCR Jbeta segments was used in the multiplex PCR. Amplification of the CDR3 region of rearranged TCR beta genes was performed with a multiplex PCR assay on genomic DNA. On the Illumina HiSeq System, the amplified TCR beta libraries were sequenced as 87-base-pair reads. Per the source publication's procedure: Across the roughly 700 repertoires, a later analysis counted 78 million or so unique TCR beta chains, approximately 10 million of which were shared by at least two donors. Raw reads were error-corrected and collapsed into unique sequences by a nearest-neighbor algorithm in which closely related sequences were merged to remove PCR and sequencing errors. To assign V, D and J gene segments, CDR3 sequences were aligned to IMGT reference sequences. For a sequence to be retained, a match of at least six nucleotides was required to both a V gene segment and a J gene segment. Rearrangements were called productive when the CDR3 lacked stop codons and stayed in frame with V and J; all others were non-productive. CDR3 was defined by IMGT convention, running from the second conserved V-encoded cysteine to the conserved J-encoded phenylalanine. The earlier analysis of more than 450 of the donors excluded sequences that lacked an unambiguous match to a single V gene segment. An earlier analysis of fewer than 750 of the donors classified V segments as functional when productive rearrangements were above 56.7% and as segregating when the standard deviation between donors was above 5%. A statistical classification framework was developed to diagnose cytomegalovirus status using the catalog of TCR beta chain sequences. In a later analysis, V and J genes were assigned by comparing TCR nucleotide sequences against IMGT/GENE-DB human TR gene sequences. The TCRdist pipeline was used in a later analysis to assign CDR3 sequences and most-parsimonious VDJ recombination scenarios. In a later analysis, each TCR beta chain was defined by its CDR3 amino acid sequence together with its V-gene family, and reads lacking a unique V-gene family were excluded. As a way to deal with suspected cross-contamination and a sequencing artifact, a later analysis dropped 500 to 700 nucleotide sequences that were highly shared and had low generation probability. A later analysis calculated a clonal expansion index for each public chain from normalized within-repertoire ranks of inferred template counts. A later analysis computed generation probabilities with a VDJ recombination model fitted to out-of-frame rearrangements, and checked the results against IGoR. A later analysis scored TCR-TCR, TCR-HLA and TCR-CMV co-occurrence with hypergeometric tests, applying a repertoire-size bias correction to TCR pairs. A later analysis estimated false discovery rates by permuting HLA or CMV assignments 20 times. In a later analysis, co-occurring TCRs were grouped using DBSCAN, with TCRdist sequence similarity added in when clustering inside HLA-allele-positive subsets. Co-occurrence clustering excluded repertoires with fewer than 30,000 or more than 120,000 public chains, plus five with anomalous nucleotide sharing. TCRdb holds this immuneACCESS table with in-frame rearrangements only. Some clones are missing; in checked studies, unresolved V genes explain under half, and the rest has no known cause. V, J and clone size are taken as reported in that table, and D and trimming were inferred from the DNA itself. The sample table shows about 150,000 clones, and 70% to 85% are seen once. Jointly, the top ten make up 4% to 6% of the sample.

CDR1 and CDR2, looked up from the germline V gene (reference sequence), are LNHDA and SQIVND. Spanning cysteine to phenylalanine, the CDR3 consists of 13 amino acids. Only CDR3 DNA remains: 39 bases, in frame from the first base. Ends trimmed: V by 8 bases, J by 4 bases; bases unmatched to a gene: 7. To note about this clone: Its antigen has not been determined. Base qualities are missing; no much larger clone stands one base away. Other DNA sequences in the same sample also yield this CDR3.

The sequenced material came from PBMCs. The source of this sequence is a man aged 18 to 35 in good health and CMV-seronegative. This chain joins TRBV19 to TRBJ2-7, with TRBD1 identical over 8 junction bases. The CDR3 amino acid sequence is: CASGWTGSYEQYF. The sequenced DNA: TGTGCCAGTGGCTGGACAGGGTCTTACGAGCAGTACTTC.